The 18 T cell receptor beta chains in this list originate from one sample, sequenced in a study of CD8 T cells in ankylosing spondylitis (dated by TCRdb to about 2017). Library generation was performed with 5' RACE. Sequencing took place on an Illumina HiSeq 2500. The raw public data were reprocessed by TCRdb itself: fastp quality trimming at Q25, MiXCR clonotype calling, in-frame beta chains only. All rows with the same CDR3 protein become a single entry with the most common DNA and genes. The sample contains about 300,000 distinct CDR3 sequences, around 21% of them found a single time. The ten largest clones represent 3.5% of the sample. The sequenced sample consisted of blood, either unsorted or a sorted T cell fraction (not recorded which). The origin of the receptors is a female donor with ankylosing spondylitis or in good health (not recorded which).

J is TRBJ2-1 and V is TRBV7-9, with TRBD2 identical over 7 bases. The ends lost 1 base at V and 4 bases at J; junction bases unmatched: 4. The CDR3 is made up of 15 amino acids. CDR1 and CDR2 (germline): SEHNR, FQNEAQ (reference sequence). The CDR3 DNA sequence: TGTGCCAGCAGCTTAGGGCGGGAGACTTACAATGAGCAGTTCTTC. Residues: CASSLGRETYNEQFF.

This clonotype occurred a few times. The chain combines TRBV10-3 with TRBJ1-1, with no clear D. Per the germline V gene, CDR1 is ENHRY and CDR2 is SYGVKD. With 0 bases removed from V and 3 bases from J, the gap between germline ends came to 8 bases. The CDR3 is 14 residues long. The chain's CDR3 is CAISESVQYTEAFF. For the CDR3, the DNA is TGTGCCATCAGTGAGTCCGTACAGTACACTGAAGCTTTCTTT.

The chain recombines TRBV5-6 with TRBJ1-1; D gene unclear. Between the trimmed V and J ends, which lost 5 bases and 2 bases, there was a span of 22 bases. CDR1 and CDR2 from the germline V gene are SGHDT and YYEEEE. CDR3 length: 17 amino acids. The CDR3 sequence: CASSRGDIGWPNTEAFF. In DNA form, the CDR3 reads TGTGCCAGCAGTCGCGGGGATATCGGCTGGCCAAACACTGAAGCTTTCTTT.

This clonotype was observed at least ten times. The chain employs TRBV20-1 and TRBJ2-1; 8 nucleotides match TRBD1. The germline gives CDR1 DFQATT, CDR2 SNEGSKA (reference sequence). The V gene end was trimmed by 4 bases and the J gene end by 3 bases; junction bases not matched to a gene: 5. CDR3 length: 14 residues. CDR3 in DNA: TGCAGTGCTATAACCGGGACAGGCTACAATGAGCAGTTCTTC. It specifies CSAITGTGYNEQFF.

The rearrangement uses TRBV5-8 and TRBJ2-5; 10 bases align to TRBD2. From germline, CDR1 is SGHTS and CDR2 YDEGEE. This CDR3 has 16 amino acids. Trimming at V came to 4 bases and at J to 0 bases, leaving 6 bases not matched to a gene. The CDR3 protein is CASSIGLAEDQETQYF. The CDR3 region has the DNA TGTGCCAGCAGCATAGGACTAGCGGAAGACCAAGAGACCCAGTACTTC.

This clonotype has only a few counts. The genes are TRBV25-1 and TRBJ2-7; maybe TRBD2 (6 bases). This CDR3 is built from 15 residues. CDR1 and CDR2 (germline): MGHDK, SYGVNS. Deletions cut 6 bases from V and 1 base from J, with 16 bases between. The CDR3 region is CASSLAGPGSYEQYF. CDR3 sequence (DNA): TGTGCCAGCAGCCTGGCGGGGCCAGGGTCCTACGAGCAGTACTTC.

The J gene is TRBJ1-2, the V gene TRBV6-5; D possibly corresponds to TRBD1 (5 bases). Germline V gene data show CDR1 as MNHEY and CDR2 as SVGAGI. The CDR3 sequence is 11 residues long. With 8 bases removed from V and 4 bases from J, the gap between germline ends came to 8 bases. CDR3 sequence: CASRGIYGYTF. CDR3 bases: TGTGCCAGCCGGGGGATCTATGGCTACACCTTC.

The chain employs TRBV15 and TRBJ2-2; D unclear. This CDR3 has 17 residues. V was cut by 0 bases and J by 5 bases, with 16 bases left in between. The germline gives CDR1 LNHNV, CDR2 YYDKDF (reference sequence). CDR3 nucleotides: TGTGCCACCAGCAGAGATCGTGATCCGTCGCAAACCGGGGAGCTGTTTTTT. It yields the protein CATSRDRDPSQTGELFF.

This CDR3 is CASSETGKGHNEQFF. CDR3 bases: TGTGCCAGCAGCGAGACCGGGAAGGGGCACAATGAGCAGTTCTTC. The rearrangement joins TRBV9 to TRBJ2-1; D may be TRBD1 or TRBD2 (5 bases each). V was shortened by 3 bases and J by 5 bases, with 15 bases between the two germline ends. CDR1 and CDR2 from the germline V gene are SGDLS and YYNGEE. The CDR3 sequence is 15 residues long.

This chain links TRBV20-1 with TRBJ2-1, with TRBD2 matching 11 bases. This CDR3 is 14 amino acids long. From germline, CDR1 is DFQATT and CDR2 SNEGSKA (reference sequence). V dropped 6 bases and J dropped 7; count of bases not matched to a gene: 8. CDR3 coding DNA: TGCAGTGCACCACTAGCGGGAGTGAATAATGAGCAGTTCTTC. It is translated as CSAPLAGVNNEQFF.

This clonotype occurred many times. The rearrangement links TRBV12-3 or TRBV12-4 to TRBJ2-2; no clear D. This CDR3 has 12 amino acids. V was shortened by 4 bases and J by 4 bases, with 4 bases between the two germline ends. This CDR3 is CASSSSTGELFF. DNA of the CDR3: TGTGCCAGCAGTTCCAGCACCGGGGAGCTGTTTTTT.

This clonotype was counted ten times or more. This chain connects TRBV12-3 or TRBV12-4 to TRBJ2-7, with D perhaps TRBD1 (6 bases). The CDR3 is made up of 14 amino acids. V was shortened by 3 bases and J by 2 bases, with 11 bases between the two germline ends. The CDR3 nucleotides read TGTGCCAGCAGTTTGCAGGGGCCCGCCTACGAGCAGTACTTC. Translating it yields CASSLQGPAYEQYF.

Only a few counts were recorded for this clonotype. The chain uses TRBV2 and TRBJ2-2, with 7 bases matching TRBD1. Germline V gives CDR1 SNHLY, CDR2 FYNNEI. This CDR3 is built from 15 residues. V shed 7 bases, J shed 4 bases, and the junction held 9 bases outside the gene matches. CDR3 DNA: TGTGCCAGCACCCCCCGACAGGGCGGCACCGGGGAGCTGTTTTTT. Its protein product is CASTPRQGGTGELFF. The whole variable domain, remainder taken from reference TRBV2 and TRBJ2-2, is EPEVTQTPSHQVTQMGQEVILRCVPISNHLYFYWYRQILGQKVEFLVSFYNNEISEKSEIFDDQFSVERPDGSNFTLKIRSTKLEDSAMYFCASTPRQGGTGELFFGEGSRLTVL.

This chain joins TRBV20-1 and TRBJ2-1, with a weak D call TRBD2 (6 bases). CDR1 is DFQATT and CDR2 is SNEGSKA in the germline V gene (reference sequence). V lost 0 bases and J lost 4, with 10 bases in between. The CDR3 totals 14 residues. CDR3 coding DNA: TGCAGTGCTAGAGAGGCTAGCGATTACAATGAGCAGTTCTTC. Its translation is CSAREASDYNEQFF.

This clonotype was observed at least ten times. CDR3: CASSSGLAEKTSSYEQYF. In DNA form, the CDR3 reads TGTGCCAGCAGTTCGGGACTAGCGGAGAAAACGAGCTCCTACGAGCAGTACTTC. V gene TRBV6-6 combines with J gene TRBJ2-7, with TRBD2 matching over 11 bases. The CDR3 is 18 amino acids. The V and J ends lost 4 bases and 0 bases, in that order; junction bases with no gene match: 11. Germline CDR1 and CDR2: MNHNY and SVGAGI (reference sequence).

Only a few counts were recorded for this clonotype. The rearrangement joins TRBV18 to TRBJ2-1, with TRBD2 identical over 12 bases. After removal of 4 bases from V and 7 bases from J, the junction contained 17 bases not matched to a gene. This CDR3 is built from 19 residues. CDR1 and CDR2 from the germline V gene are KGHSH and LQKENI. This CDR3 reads CASSLRTSGEGMSRNEQFF. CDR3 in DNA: TGTGCCAGCTCACTACGGACTAGCGGGGAGGGAATGTCTCGGAATGAGCAGTTCTTC.

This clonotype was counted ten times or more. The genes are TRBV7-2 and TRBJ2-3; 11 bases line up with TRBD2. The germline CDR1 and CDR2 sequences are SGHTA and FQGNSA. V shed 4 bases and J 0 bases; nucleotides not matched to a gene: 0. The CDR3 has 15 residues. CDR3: CASSWTSGSTDTQYF. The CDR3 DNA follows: TGTGCCAGCAGCTGGACTAGCGGGAGCACAGATACGCAGTATTTT.

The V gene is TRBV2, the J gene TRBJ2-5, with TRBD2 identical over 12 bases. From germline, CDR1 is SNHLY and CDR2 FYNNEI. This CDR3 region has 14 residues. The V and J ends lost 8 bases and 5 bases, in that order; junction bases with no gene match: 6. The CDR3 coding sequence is TGTGCCAGCGGACTAGCGGGGAACAGGGAGACCCAGTACTTC. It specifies CASGLAGNRETQYF.